Listed below are T cell receptor beta chains from one sample, sequenced in a study of CD8+ T cells in alopecia areata. Sequencing was performed with immunoSEQ multiplex PCR; in TCRdb, only in-frame clones are kept and a portion is missing. The sample lists around 190,000 clones; 56% were seen once. The specimen sequenced was CD8+ T cells sorted from blood. The receptors stem from a human donor in good health. CDR3s include the opening cysteine and the closing phenylalanine or tryptophan. D genes are given only for firm matches. Clone size appears in some rows only: once, few, many, or a class for an expanded clone.

>.|TRBJ1-4|TRBV2|.
TGTGCCAGCAGTACAGGGTTCGTCGAAAAACTGTTTTTT
CASSTGFVEKLFF
>few|TRBJ2-7|TRBV9|.
TGTGCCAGCAGCGTAGGGTCCCGGCGCGACGAGCAGTACTTC
CASSVGSRRDEQYF
>few|TRBJ1-2|TRBV4-1|TRBD1
TGCGCCAGCAGCGTGAGGACAGGGGGAGATGGCTACACCTTC
CASSVRTGGDGYTF
>few|TRBJ2-1|TRBV19|.
TGTGCCAGTAGTGTTAGACCCCGGCGGGAGCAGTTCTTC
CASSVRPRREQFF
>.|TRBJ1-1|TRBV25-1|TRBD1
TGTGCCAGCAGTGGTTACAGGGGAGAGTGGCCTGAAGCTTTCTTT
CASSGYRGEWPEAFF
>.|TRBJ1-2|TRBV15|TRBD1
TGTGCCACCAGCGGACCGACAGGGATCTATGGCTACACCTTC
CATSGPTGIYGYTF
>.|TRBJ2-7|TRBV4-1|TRBD1
TGCGCCAGCAGCCAAGATGGTCGGGCAGGGGGCCTCTACGAGCAGTACTTC
CASSQDGRAGGLYEQYF
>.|TRBJ1-2|TRBV2|TRBD1
TGTGCCCCAGGGGACAGGGGAAATGGCTACACCTTC
CAPGDRGNGYTF
>once|TRBJ1-2|TRBV6-5|.
TGTGCCACCTCCCAACGGGCCACTGGCTACACCTTC
CATSQRATGYTF
>.|TRBJ2-4|TRBV9|.
TGTGCCAGCAGCCCCGGGGGGCGGGACATTCAGTACTTC
CASSPGGRDIQYF
>.|TRBJ2-7|TRBV27|.
TGTGCCAGCAGTTTAAGAGTGCGCTACGAGCAGTACTTC
CASSLRVRYEQYF
>.|TRBJ1-1|TRBV27|.
TGTGCCAGCAGTGGACTGAACACTGAAGCTTTCTTT
CASSGLNTEAFF
>once|TRBJ2-1|TRBV7-9|.
TGTGCCAGCAGCTCGGGGCCCAACTACAATGAGCAGTTCTTC
CASSSGPNYNEQFF
>.|TRBJ2-1|TRBV29-1|.
TGCAGCGTTGACCGACTAGAGAGCTACAATGAGCAGTTCTTC
CSVDRLESYNEQFF
>.|TRBJ2-7|TRBV6-1|.
TGTGCCAGCAGTGAAGCGGGGGGCCCCATCGAGCAGTACTTC
CASSEAGGPIEQYF
>.|TRBJ2-3|TRBV30|TRBD2
TGTGCCTGGAGTGCTAGCGGGGGGCAGGGAGATACGCAGTATTTT
CAWSASGGQGDTQYF
>once|TRBJ1-2|TRBV6-5|.
TGTGCCAGCAGCTTAACAGGGAACTATGGCTACACCTTC
CASSLTGNYGYTF